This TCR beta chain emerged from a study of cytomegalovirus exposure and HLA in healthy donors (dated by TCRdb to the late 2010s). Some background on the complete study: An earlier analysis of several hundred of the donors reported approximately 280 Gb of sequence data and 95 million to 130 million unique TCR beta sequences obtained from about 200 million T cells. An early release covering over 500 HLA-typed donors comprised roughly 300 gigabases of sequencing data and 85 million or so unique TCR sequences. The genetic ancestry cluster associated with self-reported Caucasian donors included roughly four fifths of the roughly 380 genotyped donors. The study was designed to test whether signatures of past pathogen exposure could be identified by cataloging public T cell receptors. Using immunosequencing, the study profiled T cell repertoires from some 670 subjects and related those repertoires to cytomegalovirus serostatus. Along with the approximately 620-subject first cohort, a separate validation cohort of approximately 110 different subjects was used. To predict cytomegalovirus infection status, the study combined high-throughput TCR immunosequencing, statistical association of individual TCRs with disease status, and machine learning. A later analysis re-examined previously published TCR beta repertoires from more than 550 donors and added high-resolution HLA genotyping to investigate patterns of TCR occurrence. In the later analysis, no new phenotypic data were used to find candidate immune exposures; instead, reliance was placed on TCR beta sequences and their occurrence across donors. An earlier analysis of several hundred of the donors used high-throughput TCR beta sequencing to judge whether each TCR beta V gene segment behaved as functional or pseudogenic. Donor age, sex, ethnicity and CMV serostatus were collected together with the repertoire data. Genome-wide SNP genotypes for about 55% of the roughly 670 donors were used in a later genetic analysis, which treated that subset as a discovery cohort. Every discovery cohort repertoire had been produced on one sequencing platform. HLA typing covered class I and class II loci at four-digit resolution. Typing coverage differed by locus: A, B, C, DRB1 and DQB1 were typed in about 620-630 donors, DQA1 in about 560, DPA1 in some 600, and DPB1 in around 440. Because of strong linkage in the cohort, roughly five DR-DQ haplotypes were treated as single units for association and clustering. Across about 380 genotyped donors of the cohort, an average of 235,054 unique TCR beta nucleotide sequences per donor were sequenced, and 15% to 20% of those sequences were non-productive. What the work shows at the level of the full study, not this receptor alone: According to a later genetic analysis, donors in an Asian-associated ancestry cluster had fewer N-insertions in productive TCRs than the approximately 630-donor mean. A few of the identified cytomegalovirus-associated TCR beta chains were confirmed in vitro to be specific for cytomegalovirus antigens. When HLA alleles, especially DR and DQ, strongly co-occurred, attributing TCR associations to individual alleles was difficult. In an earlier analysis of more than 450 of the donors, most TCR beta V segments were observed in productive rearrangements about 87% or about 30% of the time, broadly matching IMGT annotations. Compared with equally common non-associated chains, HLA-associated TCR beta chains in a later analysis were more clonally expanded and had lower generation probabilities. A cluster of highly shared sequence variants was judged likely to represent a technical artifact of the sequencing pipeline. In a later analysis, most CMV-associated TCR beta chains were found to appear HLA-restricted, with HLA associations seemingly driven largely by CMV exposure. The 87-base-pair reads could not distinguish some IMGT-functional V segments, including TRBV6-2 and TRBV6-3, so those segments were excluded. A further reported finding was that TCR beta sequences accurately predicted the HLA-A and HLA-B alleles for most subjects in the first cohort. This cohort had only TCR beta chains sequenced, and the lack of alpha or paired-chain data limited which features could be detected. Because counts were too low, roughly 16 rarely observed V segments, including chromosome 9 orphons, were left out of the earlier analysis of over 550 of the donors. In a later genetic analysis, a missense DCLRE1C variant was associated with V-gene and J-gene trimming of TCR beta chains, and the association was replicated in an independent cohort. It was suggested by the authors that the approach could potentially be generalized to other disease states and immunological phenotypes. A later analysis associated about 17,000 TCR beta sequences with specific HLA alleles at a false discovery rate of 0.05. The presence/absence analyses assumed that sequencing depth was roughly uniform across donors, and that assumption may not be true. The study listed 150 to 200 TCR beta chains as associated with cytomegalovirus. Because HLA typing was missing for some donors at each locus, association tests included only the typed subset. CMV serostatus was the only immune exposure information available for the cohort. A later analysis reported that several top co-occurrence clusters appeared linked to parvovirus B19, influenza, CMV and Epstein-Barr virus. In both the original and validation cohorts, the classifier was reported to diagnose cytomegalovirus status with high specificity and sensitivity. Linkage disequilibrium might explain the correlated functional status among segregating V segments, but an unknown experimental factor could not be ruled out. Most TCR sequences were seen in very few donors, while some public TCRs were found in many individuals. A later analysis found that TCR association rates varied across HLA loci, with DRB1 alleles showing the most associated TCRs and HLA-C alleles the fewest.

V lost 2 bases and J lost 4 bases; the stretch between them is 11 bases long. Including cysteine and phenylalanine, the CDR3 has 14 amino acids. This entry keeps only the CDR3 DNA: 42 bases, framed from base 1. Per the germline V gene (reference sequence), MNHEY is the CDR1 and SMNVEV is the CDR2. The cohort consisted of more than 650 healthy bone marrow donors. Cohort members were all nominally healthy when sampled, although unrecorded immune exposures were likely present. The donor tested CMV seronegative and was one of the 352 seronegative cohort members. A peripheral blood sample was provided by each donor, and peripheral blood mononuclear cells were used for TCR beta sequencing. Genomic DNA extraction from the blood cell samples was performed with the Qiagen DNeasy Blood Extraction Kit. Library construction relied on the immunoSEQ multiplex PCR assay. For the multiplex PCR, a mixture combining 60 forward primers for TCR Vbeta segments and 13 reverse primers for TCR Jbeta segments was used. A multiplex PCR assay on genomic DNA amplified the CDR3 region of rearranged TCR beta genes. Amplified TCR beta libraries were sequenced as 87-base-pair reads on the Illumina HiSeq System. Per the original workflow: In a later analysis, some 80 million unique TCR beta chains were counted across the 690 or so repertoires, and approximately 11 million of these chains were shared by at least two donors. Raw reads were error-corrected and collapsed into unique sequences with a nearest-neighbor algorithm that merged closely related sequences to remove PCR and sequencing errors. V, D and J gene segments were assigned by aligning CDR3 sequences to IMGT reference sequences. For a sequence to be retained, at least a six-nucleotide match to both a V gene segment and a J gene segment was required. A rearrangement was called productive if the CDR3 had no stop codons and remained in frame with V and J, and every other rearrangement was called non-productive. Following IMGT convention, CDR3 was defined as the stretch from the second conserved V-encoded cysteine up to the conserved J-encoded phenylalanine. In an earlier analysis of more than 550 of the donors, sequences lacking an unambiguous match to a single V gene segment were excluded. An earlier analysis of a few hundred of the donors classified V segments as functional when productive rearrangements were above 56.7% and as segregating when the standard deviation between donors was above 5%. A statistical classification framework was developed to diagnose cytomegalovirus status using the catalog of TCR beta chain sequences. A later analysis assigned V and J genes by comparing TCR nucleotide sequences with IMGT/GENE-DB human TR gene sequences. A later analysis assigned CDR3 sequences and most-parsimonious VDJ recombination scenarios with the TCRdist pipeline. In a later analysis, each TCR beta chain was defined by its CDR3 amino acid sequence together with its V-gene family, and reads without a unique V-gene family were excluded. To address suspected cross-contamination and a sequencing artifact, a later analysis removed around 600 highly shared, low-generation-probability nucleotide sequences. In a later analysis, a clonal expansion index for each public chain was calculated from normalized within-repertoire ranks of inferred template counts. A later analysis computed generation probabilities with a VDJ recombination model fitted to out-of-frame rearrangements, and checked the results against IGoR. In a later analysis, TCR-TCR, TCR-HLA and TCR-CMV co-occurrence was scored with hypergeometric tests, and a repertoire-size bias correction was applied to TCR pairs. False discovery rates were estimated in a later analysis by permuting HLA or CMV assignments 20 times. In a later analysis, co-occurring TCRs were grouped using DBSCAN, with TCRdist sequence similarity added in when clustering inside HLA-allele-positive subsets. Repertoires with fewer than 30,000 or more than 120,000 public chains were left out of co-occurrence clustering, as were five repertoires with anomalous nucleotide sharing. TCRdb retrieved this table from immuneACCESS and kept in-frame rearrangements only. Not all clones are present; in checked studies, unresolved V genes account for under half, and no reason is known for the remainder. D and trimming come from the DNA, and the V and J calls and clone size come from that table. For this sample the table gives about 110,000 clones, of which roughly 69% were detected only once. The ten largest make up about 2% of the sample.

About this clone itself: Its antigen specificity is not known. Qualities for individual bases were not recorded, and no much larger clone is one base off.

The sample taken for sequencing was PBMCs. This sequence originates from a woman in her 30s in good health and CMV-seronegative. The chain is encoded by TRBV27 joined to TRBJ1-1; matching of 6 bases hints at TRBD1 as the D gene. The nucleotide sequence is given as TGTGCCAGCAGTTTAAATTCAGGGGTCACTGAAGCTTTCTTT. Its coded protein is CASSLNSGVTEAFF.